This T cell receptor (beta chain) is drawn from a study of blood T cell repertoires in COVID-19. Repertoires were generated with immunoSEQ multiplex PCR, while TCRdb's copy carries only in-frame clones and drops some. The table has just over 650,000 clones, 90% seen once; the top ten hold 0.2% to 0.3%. Sequencing was done on a sample of peripheral blood. The clonotype originates from a woman between 18 and 29 years old with acute or convalescent COVID-19.

For the CDR3, the DNA is TGTGCCAGCAGCTCTAGCGGGGGGGCCACCACCGGGGAGCTGTTTTTT. It codes for CASSSSGGATTGELFF. V and J are TRBV5-4 and TRBJ2-2, with 12 bases aligning to TRBD2. CDR3 length: 16 amino acids. In germline, CDR1 is SGHNT, CDR2 YYREEE (reference sequence). With 3 bases clipped from V and 4 bases from J, the junction kept 4 bases outside the gene matches. The full variable domain, its missing parts supplied by reference TRBV5-4 and TRBJ2-2, is ETGVTQSPTHLIKTRGQQVTLRCSSQSGHNTVSWYQQALGQGPQFIFQYYREEENGRGNFPPRFSGLQFPNYSSELNVNALELDDSALYLCASSSSGGATTGELFFGEGSRLTVL.